The rows below give T cell receptor beta chains drawn from one sample of a study of CD8 T cell repertoires and HIV-1 epitope variants. No antigen has been assigned to these receptors. Profiling relied on immunoSEQ multiplex PCR, and the TCRdb table lists in-frame clones only, not all of them. The sample contains some 5,000 clones, 66% of which appear only once. Input material: cultured CD8+ T cells derived from PBMCs. The source is a male donor with HIV. The CDR3 runs from the conserved cysteine through the conserved F or W. Each record gives: CDR3 protein, V gene, J gene, D gene. The D gene is left open where the match is weak.

CDR3aa: CASSYSPSGSHNEQFF; v_gene: TRBV6-5; j_gene: TRBJ2-1; d_gene: TRBD2
CDR3aa: CASSPAASGGYQETQYF; v_gene: TRBV11-2; j_gene: TRBJ2-5; d_gene: TRBD2
CDR3aa: CASSRTGRWGPPAFQETQYF; v_gene: TRBV28; j_gene: TRBJ2-5; d_gene: TRBD1
CDR3aa: CASSPLAVAAEETQYF; v_gene: TRBV28; j_gene: TRBJ2-5; d_gene: .
CDR3aa: CASSPGLTYEQYF; v_gene: TRBV7-7; j_gene: TRBJ2-7; d_gene: .
CDR3aa: CASSLDPAEGTGDSLSPNQPQHF; v_gene: TRBV5-1; j_gene: TRBJ1-5; d_gene: TRBD1
CDR3aa: CASSIGTVEAFF; v_gene: TRBV19; j_gene: TRBJ1-1; d_gene: .
CDR3aa: CASRFTRVGGPGNTIYF; v_gene: TRBV7-8; j_gene: TRBJ1-3; d_gene: .
CDR3aa: CASSTPQRGGYEQYF; v_gene: TRBV4-2; j_gene: TRBJ2-7; d_gene: .
CDR3aa: CASSLQDGELFF; v_gene: TRBV7-9; j_gene: TRBJ2-2; d_gene: .
CDR3aa: CASSPPFLLAGEADTQYF; v_gene: TRBV13; j_gene: TRBJ2-3; d_gene: TRBD2
CDR3aa: CASSLVLKNEQFF; v_gene: TRBV7-9; j_gene: TRBJ2-1; d_gene: .
CDR3aa: CASSWTGGHTEAFF; v_gene: TRBV27; j_gene: TRBJ1-1; d_gene: TRBD1
CDR3aa: CASRTFPPFDSPLHF; v_gene: TRBV19; j_gene: TRBJ1-6; d_gene: .
CDR3aa: CASSLVRETGELFF; v_gene: TRBV5-1; j_gene: TRBJ2-2; d_gene: TRBD2
CDR3aa: CASSLAGTSGRSSYEQYF; v_gene: TRBV13; j_gene: TRBJ2-7; d_gene: TRBD2
CDR3aa: CASSSGQGAGTEAFF; v_gene: TRBV13; j_gene: TRBJ1-1; d_gene: TRBD1
CDR3aa: CASSQDPPDLDYGYTF; v_gene: TRBV7-2; j_gene: TRBJ1-2; d_gene: .
CDR3aa: CASGREYEQYF; v_gene: TRBV27; j_gene: TRBJ2-7; d_gene: .
CDR3aa: CASSMGSLYEQYF; v_gene: TRBV19; j_gene: TRBJ2-7; d_gene: .
CDR3aa: CASTFFTDTQYF; v_gene: TRBV12-1; j_gene: TRBJ2-3; d_gene: .
CDR3aa: CASSLSRVLSYEQYF; v_gene: TRBV27; j_gene: TRBJ2-7; d_gene: .